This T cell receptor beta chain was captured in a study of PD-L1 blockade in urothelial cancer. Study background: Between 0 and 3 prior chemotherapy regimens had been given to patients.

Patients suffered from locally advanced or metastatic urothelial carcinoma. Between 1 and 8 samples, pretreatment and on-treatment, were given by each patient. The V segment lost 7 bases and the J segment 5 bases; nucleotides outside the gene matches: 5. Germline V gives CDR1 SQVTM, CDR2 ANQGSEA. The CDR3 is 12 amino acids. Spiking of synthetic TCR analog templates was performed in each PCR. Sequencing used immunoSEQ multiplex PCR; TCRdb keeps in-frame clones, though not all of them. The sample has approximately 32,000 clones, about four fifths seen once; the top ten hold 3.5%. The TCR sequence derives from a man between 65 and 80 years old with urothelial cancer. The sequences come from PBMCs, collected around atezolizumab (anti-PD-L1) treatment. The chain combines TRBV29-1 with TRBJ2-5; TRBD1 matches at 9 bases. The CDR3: CSAGQGGETQYF. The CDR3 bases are TGCAGCGCGGGACAGGGAGGGGAGACCCAGTACTTC.